Below, 29 T cell receptor beta chains from the same sample are listed, as sequenced in a study of blood T cells in healthy people across ages. Next came a second PCR, run for about 7 to 12 cycles, which used a sample-barcoded 5' primer along with a J-beta primer mix. In TCRdb, the 5' RACE reads were re-called with MiXCR into one record per CDR3 protein. The sample contains about 760,000 distinct CDR3 sequences, approximately 53% of which appear only once. The sample consisted of blood. The receptors were sampled from a middle-aged man in good health.

This CDR3 reads CSARGLSDTDTQYF. The CDR3 DNA sequence: TGCAGTGCTAGAGGACTGAGCGACACAGATACGCAGTATTTT. V usage is TRBV20-1 and J usage is TRBJ2-3; D not resolved. The germline V and J ends were trimmed by 1 base and 2 bases, with 10 bases remaining between them. CDR3 length: 14 amino acids. CDR1 DFQATT and CDR2 SNEGSKA come from the germline V gene (reference sequence).

V usage is TRBV20-1 and J usage is TRBJ2-1, with TRBD2 as a possible D gene (6 bases). The germline CDR1 and CDR2 sequences are DFQATT and SNEGSKA (reference sequence). This CDR3 region has 12 residues. V was trimmed by 7 bases and J by 8 bases, leaving 15 bases between them. The DNA of the CDR3 is TGCAGTGAGCCGGGAGTTGGCGATGAGCAGTTCTTC. As protein: CSEPGVGDEQFF.

This clonotype was detected a few times. V and J are TRBV7-9 and TRBJ2-5; 11 nucleotides agree with TRBD2. Losses at the gene ends were 2 bases for V and 5 bases for J; bases not matched to a gene: 13. The CDR3 runs to 18 residues. The germline CDR1 and CDR2 sequences are SEHNR and FQNEAQ (reference sequence). CDR3 DNA: TGTGCCAGCAGCTTATTACTAGCGGGAGAGGGGTCGAGGGAGACCCAGTACTTC. Encoded protein: CASSLLLAGEGSRETQYF.

The rearrangement links TRBV27 to TRBJ2-1, with TRBD1 identical over 7 bases. Germline loops: CDR1 MNHEY, CDR2 SMNVEV (reference sequence). The CDR3 sequence is 16 residues long. The J segment lost 0 bases and the V segment lost 9 bases, leaving 11 bases of the junction unmatched. The CDR3 reads CASSVPGQHSYNEQFF. The CDR3 nucleotides read TGTGCCAGTAGTGTTCCGGGACAGCACTCCTACAATGAGCAGTTCTTC.

The gene calls are TRBV27 and TRBJ2-3, with 11 nucleotides matching TRBD1. CDR3 size: 14 residues. Germline V lookup: CDR1 MNHEY, CDR2 SMNVEV (reference sequence). The trim removed 9 bases at V and 2 bases at J, leaving 4 bases unmatched. CDR3 nucleotide sequence: TGTGCCAGTCGGGACAGGGGGATCACAGATACGCAGTATTTT. Translated: CASRDRGITDTQYF.

This rearrangement joins TRBV11-2 to TRBJ1-2; D is uncertain. The germline CDR1 and CDR2 sequences are SGHAT and FQNNGV. The CDR3 totals 16 residues. Between the trimmed V and J ends, which lost 0 bases and 2 bases, there was a span of 13 bases. The CDR3 reads CASSLDYGRTNYGYTF. CDR3 DNA sequence: TGTGCCAGCAGCTTAGATTACGGCAGAACAAACTATGGCTACACCTTC.

In this sample, this clonotype turned up a few times. The chain recombines TRBV7-3 with TRBJ2-1; 7 nucleotides align to TRBD1. This CDR3 has 14 residues. Germline V CDR1 and CDR2: SGHTA, FQGTGA. Losses at the gene ends were 5 bases for V and 2 bases for J; bases not matched to a gene: 3. As DNA, the CDR3 is TGTGCCAGCAGCCCCCAGGGGGCCTACAATGAGCAGTTCTTC. This gives the protein CASSPQGAYNEQFF.

The chain is built from TRBV28 and TRBJ2-5, with 8 positions matching TRBD1. Germline-derived CDR1 and CDR2 are MDHEN and SYDVKM. The CDR3 is made up of 15 amino acids. V lost 2 bases, J lost 2 bases, and 4 bases stayed unmatched. The CDR3 DNA reads as TGTGCCAGCAGTTTACCGGGACAGGTACAAGAGACCCAGTACTTC. The encoded protein is CASSLPGQVQETQYF.

The chain is built from TRBV4-3 and TRBJ1-1; D possibly corresponds to TRBD1 (5 bases). Trimming removed 3 bases at V and 0 bases at J, with 20 bases between. Germline loops: CDR1 LGHNA, CDR2 YSLEER. The CDR3 has 18 residues. The CDR3 here is CASSHNPRRVEMNTEAFF. DNA of the CDR3: TGCGCCAGCAGCCACAATCCTCGCAGGGTTGAGATGAACACTGAAGCTTTCTTT.

The genes are TRBV7-9 and TRBJ2-1; TRBD1 is a possible D gene (5 bases). V shed 5 bases and J shed 7 bases, with 21 bases lying between them. In germline, CDR1 is SEHNR, CDR2 FQNEAQ (reference sequence). This CDR3 is 16 amino acids long. The CDR3: CASSPSKQVHGNEQFF. CDR3 nucleotides: TGTGCCAGCAGCCCGTCGAAACAGGTGCACGGGAATGAGCAGTTCTTC.

The chain combines TRBV12-3 or TRBV12-4 with TRBJ2-3, with 8 positions matching TRBD2. J gave up 4 bases and V 6 bases, and 9 bases lay outside the gene matches. CDR3 length: 15 amino acids. The CDR3 region has the DNA TGTGCCAGCAGATCTAGGACTAGCATGGCAGATACGCAGTATTTT. Protein sequence: CASRSRTSMADTQYF.

The chain carries TRBV7-9 and TRBJ1-2; D is unclear. CDR1 and CDR2 (germline): SEHNR, FQNEAQ (reference sequence). The CDR3 has 12 amino acids. The V gene lost 5 bases and the J gene lost 10 bases, with 14 bases spanning the gap. In DNA, the CDR3 is TGTGCCAGCAGCCCACGGGTTAACGACTACACCTTC. Translation: CASSPRVNDYTF.

The rearrangement joins TRBV12-5 to TRBJ2-7, with a tentative D call TRBD1 (6 bases). The CDR3 consists of 12 residues. V was pared by 6 bases and J by 2 bases, with 8 bases between. The germline V gene encodes CDR1 LGHNT and CDR2 FRNRAP. The CDR3 is CASGRQAYEQYF. As DNA, the CDR3 is TGTGCTAGTGGGCGACAGGCCTACGAGCAGTACTTC.

V gene TRBV12-3 or TRBV12-4 combines with J gene TRBJ2-1, with D tentatively TRBD2 (5 bases). Trimming left V 1 base short and J 3 bases short, with 7 bases between. The CDR3 spans 14 residues. The DNA of the CDR3 is TGTGCCAGCAGTTTAGTGGACTTCTACAATGAGCAGTTCTTC. This translates into CASSLVDFYNEQFF.

As concerns this clonotype: Its ends do not fully match the called genes, so a read error is possible. The chain employs TRBV5-1 and TRBJ2-3, with 10 positions matching TRBD2. Germline CDR1 is SGHRS and CDR2 is YFSETQ. This CDR3 is 19 amino acids long. CDR3 region: CTSYFRLRERGGSRDTQYF. The CDR3 DNA is TGCACCAGCTACTTCCGCCTGAGGGAGCGGGGGGGCTCAAGGGATACGCAGTATTTT.

This chain links TRBV3-1 with TRBJ2-5, with D unresolved. The V end was cut by 0 bases, the J end by 6 bases, with 2 bases between. CDR3 length: 11 residues. CDR1 is LGHDT and CDR2 is YNNKEL in the germline V gene (reference sequence). CDR3 sequence: CASSQDQTQYF. The DNA for the CDR3 is TGTGCCAGCAGCCAAGACCAGACCCAGTACTTC.

CDR3 sequence: CASTRLAGSGEQYF. The CDR3 nucleotides read TGTGCCAGCACTAGACTAGCGGGAAGCGGCGAGCAGTACTTC. V and J are TRBV2 and TRBJ2-7; 11 bases are shared with TRBD2. V shed 7 bases and J 6 bases; nucleotides not matched to a gene: 8. The CDR3 totals 14 residues. The V gene's germline CDR1 is SNHLY and CDR2 FYNNEI.

The chain recombines TRBV18 with TRBJ1-6, with D unclear. Germline-derived CDR1 and CDR2 are KGHSH and LQKENI. This CDR3 contains 12 residues. The V and J ends lost 0 bases and 8 bases respectively, with 2 bases between them. The CDR3 sequence is CASSPPDSPLHF. In DNA form, the CDR3 reads TGTGCCAGCTCACCACCCGATTCACCCCTCCACTTT.

This chain joins TRBV9 and TRBJ2-4; no firm D call. The J call may be in error: the DNA end matches TRBJ2-5 better. CDR1 is SGDLS, CDR2 YYNGEE, per germline. The CDR3 consists of 15 residues. The chain's CDR3 is CASSVDNHRVETQYF. DNA of the CDR3: TGTGCCAGCAGCGTAGATAACCATAGGGTGGAGACCCAGTACTTC.

This clonotype was counted only a few times. This chain joins TRBV4-3 and TRBJ2-5; TRBD2 matches 7 bases. The CDR3 has 17 amino acids. Germline CDR1 LGHNA, CDR2 YSLEER. Trimming took 2 bases from V and 3 from J; bases not matched to a gene: 12. The CDR3 DNA sequence: TGCGCCAGCAGCCAACCTCGCTGCTGCGGGAGTAAAGAGACCCAGTACTTC. Its translation: CASSQPRCCGSKETQYF.

The genes are TRBV11-1 and TRBJ1-2, with TRBD1 identical over 9 bases. The CDR3 consists of 14 residues. Germline trimming cut 2 bases from V and 7 bases from J; bases unmatched to any gene: 5. The germline gives CDR1 SGHAT, CDR2 FQDESV (reference sequence). Written as DNA, the CDR3 is TGTGCCAGCAGCTTAACGGACAGGGGATCTGGCTACACCTTC. Its translation is CASSLTDRGSGYTF.

This clonotype was observed a few times. The gene calls are TRBV5-6 and TRBJ2-7, with a tentative D call TRBD1 (6 bases). Trimming cost V 4 bases and J 4 bases, with 21 bases left between them. From germline, CDR1 is SGHDT and CDR2 YYEEEE. The CDR3 covers 16 residues. CDR3 DNA: TGTGCCAGCAGCACGAGGCCAGGGGATCTCGCGTACGAGCAGTACTTC. This encodes CASSTRPGDLAYEQYF.

The chain couples TRBV12-3 or TRBV12-4 to TRBJ1-5; tentatively, D is TRBD1 (6 bases). The CDR3 contains 15 residues. Trimming took off 6 bases at V and 5 bases at J, with 17 bases between the two ends. The CDR3 reads CASSPQGKSDQPQHF. The CDR3 bases are TGTGCCAGCAGCCCTCAGGGGAAATCGGATCAGCCCCAGCATTTT.

V and J are TRBV7-3 and TRBJ2-1; TRBD2 matches at 15 bases. V shed 5 bases, J shed 4 bases, and the junction held 6 bases outside the gene matches. The CDR3 totals 17 residues. Per germline, CDR1 SGHTA and CDR2 FQGTGA. The CDR3 DNA reads as TGTGCCAGCAGCCCCCGGACTAGCGGGGGGGGATACAATGAGCAGTTCTTC. Protein sequence: CASSPRTSGGGYNEQFF.

The V and J genes are TRBV7-3 and TRBJ1-6, with 10 bases fitting TRBD1. Germline CDR1 and CDR2: SGHTA and FQGTGA. The CDR3 is 15 amino acids. The V and J ends lost 5 bases and 5 bases, in that order; junction bases with no gene match: 3. This CDR3 reads CASSRQGADNSPLHF. CDR3 nucleotides: TGTGCCAGCAGCCGACAGGGGGCTGATAATTCACCCCTCCACTTT.

V and J are TRBV18 and TRBJ2-7; 7 bases line up with TRBD2. This CDR3 region has 16 residues. Germline V gene data show CDR1 as KGHSH and CDR2 as LQKENI. V shed 2 bases and J 0 bases; nucleotides not matched to a gene: 7. The chain's CDR3 is CASSPTAASGSYEQYF. CDR3 bases: TGTGCCAGCTCACCAACGGCCGCTAGCGGCTCCTACGAGCAGTACTTC.

In regard to this clonotype: One base away lies a much larger clone, so this may be a sequencing read error. The V gene is TRBV29-1, the J gene TRBJ2-1; TRBD2 is a possible D gene (5 bases). Looked up from germline, CDR1 is SQVTM and CDR2 is ANQGSEA. CDR3 size: 16 residues. CDR3 sequence (DNA): TGCAGCGTTGAACCCCTCAATCCTAGCTCCTCCAATGAGCAGTTCTTC. Encoded protein: CSVEPLNPSSSNEQFF.

The CDR3 reads CASTVWGTEAFF. Here the CDR3 DNA reads TGTGCCAGCACGGTGTGGGGAACTGAAGCTTTCTTT. This chain uses TRBV28 with TRBJ1-1; D remains unclear. This CDR3 is built from 12 residues. Trimming stripped 7 bases from V and 5 bases from J, with 11 bases between. The germline V gene has CDR1 MDHEN and CDR2 SYDVKM.

This clonotype was detected only a few times. The chain links TRBV28 to TRBJ2-3; D could derive from TRBD1 or TRBD2 (6 bases each). Germline V gene lookup returns CDR1 MDHEN and CDR2 SYDVKM. Trimming cost V 2 bases and J 5 bases, with 11 bases left between them. The CDR3 loop spans 14 amino acids. CDR3 sequence reads: CASSLRGRGDTQYF. In nucleotides, the CDR3 is TGTGCCAGCAGTTTACGGGGGCGCGGAGATACGCAGTATTTT.